Listed below are T cell receptor beta chains from one sample, sequenced in a study of post-analysis software for immune sequencing data. TCRdb reprocessed the PCR reads with MiXCR, giving one entry per CDR3 protein. The table lists hundreds of thousands of distinct CDR3 sequences, approximately 60% of them singletons. The sample was blood. All receptors come from a girl aged 2 to 10 with multiple sclerosis. Both conserved end residues are part of each CDR3. Fields, in order: CDR3 length, V gene, J gene, CDR3 protein.

cdr3_length: 14; v_call: TRBV7-2; j_call: TRBJ2-5; cdr3_aa: CASSPRLVQETQYF
cdr3_length: 16; v_call: TRBV20-1; j_call: TRBJ2-6; cdr3_aa: CSASGLVLTGANVLTF
cdr3_length: 15; v_call: TRBV20-1; j_call: TRBJ2-1; cdr3_aa: CSASAPGATHNEQFF
cdr3_length: 14; v_call: TRBV20-1; j_call: TRBJ2-3; cdr3_aa: CSAWDGGLRDTQYF
cdr3_length: 15; v_call: TRBV6-5; j_call: TRBJ2-7; cdr3_aa: CASSQTGEGSYEQYF
cdr3_length: 15; v_call: TRBV4-1; j_call: TRBJ2-7; cdr3_aa: CASSQSSASSYEQYF
cdr3_length: 13; v_call: TRBV11-2; j_call: TRBJ2-5; cdr3_aa: CASSLSDRETQYF
cdr3_length: 16; v_call: TRBV20-1; j_call: TRBJ2-1; cdr3_aa: CSVFSAAGLPYNEQFF
cdr3_length: 16; v_call: TRBV12-5; j_call: TRBJ2-5; cdr3_aa: CASGLSRLADQETQYF
cdr3_length: 13; v_call: TRBV20-1; j_call: TRBJ2-3; cdr3_aa: CSAAETGTDTQYF
cdr3_length: 16; v_call: TRBV7-2; j_call: TRBJ1-4; cdr3_aa: CASSLGPGGLNEKLFF
cdr3_length: 11; v_call: TRBV10-2; j_call: TRBJ2-3; cdr3_aa: CASKHTSKQYF
cdr3_length: 13; v_call: TRBV24-1; j_call: TRBJ2-1; cdr3_aa: CATSDLNENEQFF
cdr3_length: 15; v_call: TRBV5-5; j_call: TRBJ2-7; cdr3_aa: CASSRPGTGTYEQYF
cdr3_length: 16; v_call: TRBV5-1; j_call: TRBJ2-1; cdr3_aa: CASSLVGTISYNEQFF
cdr3_length: 12; v_call: TRBV25-1; j_call: TRBJ2-7; cdr3_aa: CASSPELGEQYF
cdr3_length: 16; v_call: TRBV6-6; j_call: TRBJ1-5; cdr3_aa: CASSLWDRGSNQPQHF